The rows below give T cell receptor beta chains drawn from one sample of a study of OX40 agonist ivuxolimab in advanced cancers. The method was immunoSEQ multiplex PCR; TCRdb's version includes in-frame clones alone and lacks a portion of them. In the table there are about 50,000 clones, over 75% of which are singletons. Material: CD4+ or CD8+ T cells sorted from blood, obtained in a trial of the OX40 agonist ivuxolimab. These TCRs come from an adult with an advanced solid tumor such as melanoma, head and neck, liver or kidney cancer. Each CDR3 is given with its conserved first and last residue. D genes are given only for firm matches. Only some rows state a clone size, as once, few, many or a class for expanded clones.

D	V	J	size	DNA	CDR3
TRBD1	TRBV27	TRBJ1-5	.	TGTGCCAGCAGAATCGGGACAGCGGGCAATCAGCCCCAGCATTTT	CASRIGTAGNQPQHF
.	TRBV6-5	TRBJ2-7	.	TGTGCCAGCCATGGGGGTTGGGGGGAGCAGTACTTC	CASHGGWGEQYF
.	TRBV7-3	TRBJ2-7	.	TGTGCCAGCAGCTTAGGGATTGGCGCCTCCTACGAGCAGTACTTC	CASSLGIGASYEQYF
.	TRBV27	TRBJ2-1	.	TGTGCCACCCTAACCTACAATGAGCAGTTCTTC	CATLTYNEQFF
.	TRBV16	TRBJ2-7	.	TGTGCCAGCAGCCAATCGGAAGAGAGCTCCTACGAGCAGTACTTC	CASSQSEESSYEQYF
TRBD1	TRBV5-4	TRBJ2-5	.	TGTGCCAGCAGTCTTGGGACAGGGAGTGGCCAAGAGACCCAGTACTTC	CASSLGTGSGQETQYF
TRBD1	TRBV4-3	TRBJ2-1	.	TGCGCCAGCAGTTTCGGGACAGGGGCCTACAATGAGCAGTTCTTC	CASSFGTGAYNEQFF
TRBD2	TRBV4-2	TRBJ2-1	.	TGTGCCAGCAGCCAAGAGGGGATACTAGCGGGAGGGCCGTTGGATGAGCAGTTCTTC	CASSQEGILAGGPLDEQFF
TRBD2	TRBV5-4	TRBJ2-1	.	TGTGCCAGCAGCGGGACTAGCGGATCCAATGAGCAGTTCTTC	CASSGTSGSNEQFF
.	TRBV6-5	TRBJ1-6	.	TGTGCCAGCAGCGGGTATCCCAATAATTCACCCCTCCACTTT	CASSGYPNNSPLHF
TRBD2	TRBV7-9	TRBJ2-3	.	TGTGCCAGCAGCGAGCGGACTAGCGGGGCGGTGAGGGATACGCAGTATTTT	CASSERTSGAVRDTQYF
.	TRBV4-3	TRBJ2-1	.	TGCGCCAGCAGCCGCAGAGAAGGGACTCAAGACAATGAGCAGTTCTTC	CASSRREGTQDNEQFF
.	TRBV5-1	TRBJ1-2	.	TGCGCCAGCAGGTTGGAGGGCGACGGATACTATGGCTACACCTTC	CASRLEGDGYYGYTF
TRBD1	TRBV7-8	TRBJ2-7	.	TGTGCCAGCAGCCTCCGGACAGGGTGGTACGAGCAGTACTTC	CASSLRTGWYEQYF
.	TRBV9	TRBJ2-3	.	TGTGCCAGCAGGCCACACGCCCAGGGCACAGATACGCAGTATTTT	CASRPHAQGTDTQYF
TRBD2	TRBV29-1	TRBJ2-5	once	TGCAGCGTTCCGAGCGGGAGGGCCTTAGAGACCCAGTACTTC	CSVPSGRALETQYF
.	TRBV11-2	TRBJ2-3	.	TGTGCCAGCAGCTTAGATTGGGCAGATACGCAGTATTTT	CASSLDWADTQYF
.	TRBV9	TRBJ2-7	.	TGTGCCAGCAGCCCCTCAAAGGTGGGGGAGGAGGAGCAGTACTTC	CASSPSKVGEEEQYF
.	TRBV19	TRBJ1-2	.	TGTGCCAGTAGTATATTTTTCGTAGGGGCCAGGTCCCCTTATGGCTACACCTTC	CASSIFFVGARSPYGYTF
TRBD1	TRBV19	TRBJ1-6	.	TGTGCCAGTAGTACTGCCGGGACAGGGGTGCTCGGTTCACCCCTCCACTTT	CASSTAGTGVLGSPLHF
TRBD1	TRBV6-6	TRBJ2-7	.	TGTGCCAGCAGTTCCGGACAGGGTGGCGAGCAGTACTTC	CASSSGQGGEQYF
TRBD2	TRBV28	TRBJ2-7	.	TGTGCCAGCAGTTCGGATAGTGTGCTAGCGGGACCCCTCCGTTACGAGCAGTACTTC	CASSSDSVLAGPLRYEQYF
.	TRBV5-3	TRBJ2-3	.	TGTGCCAGAAGCTTGGCCGGGGGCCCCACAGATACGCAGTATTTT	CARSLAGGPTDTQYF
.	TRBV11-2	TRBJ2-7	few	TGTGCCAGCAGCCCCAACACCGACAGCGAGCAGTACTTC	CASSPNTDSEQYF
.	TRBV5-6	TRBJ1-1	.	TGTGCCAGCAGCTTTGATGGTGTCACTGAAGCTTTCTTT	CASSFDGVTEAFF
.	TRBV15	TRBJ2-7	.	TGTGCCACCAGCAGTGCCCCGCCTAGTCAGGAGCAGTACTTC	CATSSAPPSQEQYF
TRBD1	TRBV4-2	TRBJ2-3	.	TGTGCCAGCAGCCCTAGCCTTGGGACAGGGGTCGCCACAGATACGCAGTATTTT	CASSPSLGTGVATDTQYF
TRBD1	TRBV2	TRBJ1-5	.	TGTGCCAGCAGTGCCCTGACAGGGGCCAATCAGCCCCAGCATTTT	CASSALTGANQPQHF
TRBD2	TRBV29-1	TRBJ2-1	.	TGCAGCGTAGCGGGAGGGACGAGTGGTGAGCAGTTCTTC	CSVAGGTSGEQFF
.	TRBV29-1	TRBJ2-7	.	TGCAGCGTTCGAAGGGAAGGCTACGAGCAGTACTTC	CSVRREGYEQYF
.	TRBV7-2	TRBJ2-7	.	TGTGCCAGCAGCCAGGCGTCGGGGGACGAGCAGTACTTC	CASSQASGDEQYF
TRBD1	TRBV5-4	TRBJ2-3	.	TGTGCCAGCAACCCTCCAGGGGGACCGCAGTATTTT	CASNPPGGPQYF
.	TRBV10-2	TRBJ2-3	.	TGCGCCAGCAGTGTAAAAGGGGGGCCCAGCACAGATACGCAGTATTTT	CASSVKGGPSTDTQYF
TRBD2	TRBV6-5	TRBJ2-1	.	TGTGCCAGCAAAATAAGCGGGACCGCCTACAATGAGCAGTTCTTC	CASKISGTAYNEQFF
TRBD1	TRBV5-1	TRBJ2-2	.	TGCGCCAGCGGACAGGGTCTGACGGGCACCGGGGAGCTGTTTTTT	CASGQGLTGTGELFF
TRBD2	TRBV19	TRBJ2-6	once	TGTGCCAGTAGCGACCTAGCGGGGACCTCTGGGGCCAACGTCCTGACTTTC	CASSDLAGTSGANVLTF
.	TRBV27	TRBJ2-7	once	TGTGCCAGCAGTCCTCTCGGGGTTGGCGGGTCCTACGAGCAGTACTTC	CASSPLGVGGSYEQYF
.	TRBV9	TRBJ2-1	.	TGTGCCAGCAGCGCCGGGACCGCCTACAATGAGCAGTTCTTC	CASSAGTAYNEQFF
.	TRBV28	TRBJ1-1	.	TGTGCCAGCAGCTATGGAGGGGTAGGTACTGAAGCTTTCTTT	CASSYGGVGTEAFF
.	TRBV7-9	TRBJ2-7	.	TGTGCCAGCAGCCACCGGACGGGCTCCTACGAGCAGTACTTC	CASSHRTGSYEQYF
.	TRBV11-2	TRBJ1-1	.	TGTGCCAGCAGCTTAGGGGTGGCGAACACTGAAGCTTTCTTT	CASSLGVANTEAFF
.	TRBV11-2	TRBJ1-1	.	TGTGCCAGCAGCTTAGATTTAATAAGATGGGGGGAAGGAAACACTGAAGCTTTCTTT	CASSLDLIRWGEGNTEAFF
.	TRBV23-1	TRBJ2-1	.	TGCGCCAGCAGTCAATCTTCGGGGGTGGGCAGGGGACGTAGCCACAATGAGCAGTTCTTC	CASSQSSGVGRGRSHNEQFF
.	TRBV23-1	TRBJ1-2	.	TGCGCCAGCAGTCAATCGGGCGGATACTCTAACTATGGCTACACCTTC	CASSQSGGYSNYGYTF
.	TRBV29-1	TRBJ2-5	.	TGCAGCGTTGAGGAAGGAAGAGAGACCCAGTACTTC	CSVEEGRETQYF
.	TRBV27	TRBJ2-1	once	TGTGCCAGCAGCTCTGGAAGCTACTACAATGAGCAGTTCTTC	CASSSGSYYNEQFF